The clone carrying this TCR beta chain has a count of ten or more. The antigen remains unidentified. This sample stems from a study of spatial heterogeneity in lung cancer. Study-wide results and limits: The number of expanded tumor alpha and beta chains correlated with mutation number.

This CDR3 comprises 14 residues. V was clipped by 7 bases and J by 4 bases, with 17 bases between them. Germline values: CDR1 MDHEN, CDR2 SYDVKM. Every individual TCR cDNA molecule carried its own unique molecular identifier, which allowed correction of PCR and sequencing errors. TCRdb redid the calling of the 5' RACE reads with MiXCR, one entry per CDR3 protein. Altogether some 97,000 distinct CDR3 sequences are present, 3.5% to 5% being singletons, with the ten largest covering around 21%. Time point described: sample taken at primary tumor resection. Whole RNA was taken from tumor, nontumor lung or frozen PBMC; it was then sequenced unsorted.

This material consisted of lung tumor tissue, taken at surgery. This sequence was found in a male donor with early-stage non-small cell lung cancer. The V and J genes are TRBV28 and TRBJ2-7; perhaps TRBD1 as D (6 bases). In DNA, the CDR3 is TGTGCCAGCATCTCAACGGGACAATCGTACGAGCAGTACTTC. The encoded protein is CASISTGQSYEQYF.